The 32 T cell receptor beta chains presented below share a single source sample, sequenced in a study of blood T cell repertoires in COVID-19. Clones were read by immunoSEQ multiplex PCR, and TCRdb kept only the in-frame ones, dropping some. The sample yields over 100,000 clones, about nine tenths seen once. Material for sequencing was peripheral blood. The source is a woman aged 45 to 65 with COVID-19, enrolled during active disease.

The J gene is TRBJ1-1, the V gene TRBV5-6, with D perhaps TRBD1 (5 bases). The V end lost 3 bases, the J end lost 2 bases, and 8 bases lay between the germline ends. Germline V CDR1 and CDR2: SGHDT, YYEEEE. The CDR3 length is 13 residues. In DNA, the CDR3 is TGTGCCAGCAGCTGGGGGGGTAACACTGAAGCTTTCTTT. Translation: CASSWGGNTEAFF.

The sample holds one count of this clone. The chain recombines TRBV12-3 or TRBV12-4 with TRBJ1-6; D is uncertain. Trimming left V 6 bases short and J 5 bases short, with 5 bases between. The CDR3 spans 12 residues. CDR3 loop: CASSSNNSPLHF. As DNA, the CDR3 is TGTGCCAGCAGCTCTAATAATTCACCCCTCCACTTT.

The chain couples TRBV7-6 to TRBJ2-7, with D perhaps TRBD1 (6 bases). V dropped 0 bases and J dropped 3 bases, with 12 bases sitting between them. CDR1 is SGHVS and CDR2 is FNYEAQ in the germline V gene. This CDR3 region has 15 residues. The CDR3 DNA is TGTGCCAGCAGCTTAGCCCCGACAGGAGACTACGAGCAGTACTTC. Its translation: CASSLAPTGDYEQYF.

V gene TRBV27 combines with J gene TRBJ1-5; TRBD1 is a possible D gene (6 bases). CDR1 and CDR2 from the germline V gene are MNHEY and SMNVEV (reference sequence). This CDR3 contains 14 residues. Trimming took 2 bases from V and 2 from J, leaving 7 bases between them. The CDR3 bases are TGTGCCAGCAGTTTAAACAGGGGCAATCAGCCCCAGCATTTT. Amino acid sequence: CASSLNRGNQPQHF.

The chain has TRBV10-2 and TRBJ1-1; D possibly corresponds to TRBD1 (5 bases). Trimming took off 5 bases at V and 1 base at J, with 11 bases between the two ends. This CDR3 spans 14 amino acids. Germline V gene data show CDR1 as WSHSY and CDR2 as SAAADI. CDR3 sequence: CASSRGRGNTEAFF. The CDR3 DNA follows: TGCGCCAGCAGTCGCGGGAGGGGGAACACTGAAGCTTTCTTT.

The chain links TRBV13 to TRBJ1-2; D is perhaps TRBD1 (5 bases). CDR3 length: 14 amino acids. Germline CDR1 PRHDT, CDR2 FYEKMQ (reference sequence). V was shortened by 2 bases and J by 4 bases, with 11 bases between the two germline ends. CDR3 sequence: CASSLTGTRYGYTF. DNA of the CDR3: TGTGCCAGCAGCTTAACCGGGACTCGCTATGGCTACACCTTC. Full variable domain (rest looked up from reference TRBV13 and TRBJ1-2): AAGVIQSPRHLIKEKRETATLKCYPIPRHDTVYWYQQGPGQDPQFLISFYEKMQSDKGSIPDRFSAQQFSDYHSELNMSSLELGDSALYFCASSLTGTRYGYTFGSGTRLTVV.

The CDR3 spells CASSLLGTSGLTDTQYF. The CDR3 region has the DNA TGCGCCAGCAGCTTGCTTGGGACTAGCGGGCTCACAGATACGCAGTATTTT. V is TRBV5-1 and J is TRBJ2-3, with 12 bases lining up with TRBD2. CDR1 SGHRS and CDR2 YFSETQ come from the germline V gene. The ends lost 1 base at V and 2 bases at J; junction bases unmatched: 5. CDR3 length: 17 amino acids.

The gene calls are TRBV5-5 and TRBJ1-6; TRBD1 matches at 10 bases. Looked up from germline, CDR1 is SGHKS and CDR2 is YYEKEE (reference sequence). This CDR3 is built from 15 residues. With V trimmed by 1 base and J by 10 bases, 5 bases remained unmatched. CDR3 loop: CASSLRDRGGSPLHF. As DNA, the CDR3 is TGTGCCAGCAGCTTGCGGGACAGGGGTGGCTCACCCCTCCACTTT.

The rearrangement links TRBV19 to TRBJ1-2; 7 nucleotides align to TRBD1. The germline V gene has CDR1 LNHDA and CDR2 SQIVND (reference sequence). The J segment lost 2 bases and the V segment lost 2 bases, leaving 2 bases of the junction unmatched. This CDR3 has 14 amino acids. The CDR3 here is CASSITGANYGYTF. In DNA form, the CDR3 reads TGTGCCAGTAGTATAACAGGGGCGAACTATGGCTACACCTTC.

J is TRBJ2-3 and V is TRBV3-1 (or the pseudogene TRBV3-2); D may be TRBD2 (5 bases). Trimming stripped 7 bases from V and 6 bases from J, with 11 bases between. CDR1 and CDR2 (germline): LGHDT, YNNKEL (reference sequence). The CDR3 spans 12 residues. In nucleotides, the CDR3 is TGTGCCAGCACCGAGTCGGGGGATACGCAGTATTTT. It codes for CASTESGDTQYF.

This rearrangement joins TRBV19 to TRBJ1-2, with a tentative D call TRBD1 (6 bases). The CDR3 is 14 amino acids. V was clipped by 3 bases and J by 2 bases, with 10 bases between them. Germline assignment: CDR1 LNHDA and CDR2 SQIVND (reference sequence). CDR3: CASSIGTSNYGYTF. CDR3 DNA sequence: TGTGCCAGTAGTATCGGGACAAGCAACTATGGCTACACCTTC.

CDR3 amino acids: CASSPDRHSGNTIYF. DNA for the CDR3: TGTGCCAGCAGTCCCGACAGGCACTCTGGAAACACCATATATTTT. The chain carries TRBV28 and TRBJ1-3; possible D gene TRBD1, 6 bases. This CDR3 comprises 15 residues. CDR1 is MDHEN, CDR2 SYDVKM, per germline. Trimming pared 5 bases from V and 0 bases from J, leaving 11 bases between.

The count of this clone is one. This chain joins TRBV7-2 and TRBJ2-1; TRBD1 aligns across 11 bases. Losses at the gene ends were 7 bases for V and 8 bases for J; bases not matched to a gene: 10. This CDR3 contains 15 residues. Germline V gene sequence: CDR1 SGHTA, CDR2 FQGNSA. CDR3 in DNA: TGTGCCAGCACCATTGGGACAGGGGGATGGCATGAGCAGTTCTTC. Encoded protein: CASTIGTGGWHEQFF.

In DNA form, the CDR3 reads TGTGCCAGCAGCCACCTAAGGTCGGGCACCGGGGAGCTGTTTTTT. The encoded protein is CASSHLRSGTGELFF. The chain recombines TRBV5-6 with TRBJ2-2; D gene uncertain. The CDR3 covers 15 residues. Trimming cost V 4 bases and J 4 bases, with 14 bases left between them. Germline assignment: CDR1 SGHDT and CDR2 YYEEEE.

The gene calls are TRBV5-5 and TRBJ2-2; 9 nucleotides agree with TRBD1. The J segment lost 3 bases and the V segment lost 0 bases, leaving 9 bases of the junction unmatched. This CDR3 spans 18 amino acids. CDR1 and CDR2 (germline): SGHKS, YYEKEE (reference sequence). The CDR3 sequence is CASSLGTGTGYYTGELFF. In DNA form, the CDR3 reads TGTGCCAGCAGCTTGGGAACCGGGACAGGGTACTACACCGGGGAGCTGTTTTTT.

V usage is TRBV6-6 and J usage is TRBJ2-7; the match to TRBD2 covers 7 bases. This CDR3 comprises 14 residues. Germline-derived CDR1 and CDR2 are MNHNY and SVGAGI (reference sequence). With V trimmed by 2 bases and J by 5 bases, 6 bases remained unmatched. CDR3 in DNA: TGTGCCAGCAGTTACGACCCGGGGAGGGACGAGCAGTACTTC. It translates to CASSYDPGRDEQYF.

The V call is TRBV27, the J call TRBJ1-2; D gene ambiguous. Trimming stripped 5 bases from V and 4 bases from J, with 14 bases between. The CDR3 length is 14 residues. The germline gives CDR1 MNHEY, CDR2 SMNVEV (reference sequence). Here the CDR3 DNA reads TGTGCCAGCAGTCTTAGAAGAGGGTTCTATGGCTACACCTTC. Amino acid sequence: CASSLRRGFYGYTF.

The V and J genes are TRBV7-8 and TRBJ1-2; maybe TRBD1 (6 bases). The V gene's germline CDR1 is SGHVS and CDR2 FQNEAQ. Trimming took off 5 bases at V and 1 base at J, with 11 bases between the two ends. The CDR3 is 14 amino acids. CDR3: CASSRRQDNYGYTF. DNA for the CDR3: TGTGCCAGCAGCCGCCGACAGGATAACTATGGCTACACCTTC.

The chain employs TRBV18 and TRBJ2-3, with 10 bases aligning to TRBD1. Trimming removed 4 bases from V and 4 bases from J; junction bases left unmatched: 8. This CDR3 contains 16 residues. Germline-derived CDR1 and CDR2 are KGHSH and LQKENI. This CDR3 is CASSLRTGGGADTQYF. CDR3 in DNA: TGTGCCAGCTCACTAAGGACAGGGGGTGGTGCAGATACGCAGTATTTT.

The chain recombines TRBV2 with TRBJ2-5; D is perhaps TRBD2 (6 bases). The CDR3 is 11 amino acids. CDR1 and CDR2 from the germline V gene are SNHLY and FYNNEI. The CDR3: CAGGGQETQYF. CDR3 in DNA: TGTGCGGGGGGAGGCCAAGAGACCCAGTACTTC.

The V call is TRBV5-1, the J call TRBJ1-5; no clear D gene. The CDR3 covers 15 residues. Between the trimmed V and J ends, which lost 0 bases and 3 bases, there was a span of 10 bases. The germline gives CDR1 SGHRS, CDR2 YFSETQ. This CDR3 reads CASSLDPSSNQPQHF. The CDR3 nucleotides read TGCGCCAGCAGCTTGGACCCCAGTTCCAATCAGCCCCAGCATTTT. The entire variable domain, with the rest obtained from reference TRBV5-1 and TRBJ1-5, is as follows: KAGVTQTPRYLIKTRGQQVTLSCSPISGHRSVSWYQQTPGQGLQFLFEYFSETQRNKGNFPGRFSGRQFSNSRSEMNVSTLELGDSALYLCASSLDPSSNQPQHFGDGTRLSIL.

The chain recombines TRBV6-6 with TRBJ1-4; the D gene is possibly TRBD1 (6 bases). This CDR3 is built from 16 residues. Germline loops: CDR1 MNHNY, CDR2 SVGAGI (reference sequence). V was cut by 4 bases and J by 0 bases, with 12 bases left in between. Written as DNA, the CDR3 is TGTGCCAGCAGTTCAACCGGGACACCAACTAATGAAAAACTGTTTTTT. It specifies CASSSTGTPTNEKLFF.

This rearrangement joins TRBV19 to TRBJ1-1, with D unclear. Trimming pared 4 bases from V and 3 bases from J, leaving 9 bases between. CDR1 is LNHDA and CDR2 is SQIVND in the germline V gene (reference sequence). The CDR3 length is 13 residues. CDR3 loop: CASSTVRDTEAFF. Here the CDR3 DNA reads TGTGCCAGTAGTACAGTTCGGGACACTGAAGCTTTCTTT.

The rearrangement links TRBV11-3 to TRBJ2-3; 8 bases are shared with TRBD1. The CDR3 is 15 amino acids. The V segment lost 3 bases and the J segment 1 base; nucleotides outside the gene matches: 3. Germline values: CDR1 SGHNT, CDR2 YENEEA. Here the CDR3 reads CASSFETGGTDTQYF. The DNA of the CDR3 is TGTGCCAGCAGCTTTGAGACAGGGGGCACAGATACGCAGTATTTT.

The J gene is TRBJ1-1, the V gene TRBV14, with D uncertain. Germline V gives CDR1 SGHDN, CDR2 FVKESK. There are 14 residues in the CDR3. V was cut by 2 bases and J by 6 bases, with 13 bases left in between. In DNA, the CDR3 is TGTGCCAGCAGCCAAATTGGTGCAGGCTCTGAAGCTTTCTTT. Encoded protein: CASSQIGAGSEAFF. Full variable domain (missing parts from reference TRBV14 and TRBJ1-1): EAGVTQFPSHSVIEKGQTVTLRCDPISGHDNLYWYRRVMGKEIKFLLHFVKESKQDESGMPNNRFLAERTGGTYSTLKVQPAELEDSGVYFCASSQIGAGSEAFFGQGTRLTVV.

This chain uses TRBV10-3 with TRBJ2-1; 11 bases are a match to TRBD2. Germline values: CDR1 ENHRY, CDR2 SYGVKD. This CDR3 is built from 16 residues. V dropped 8 bases and J dropped 7; count of bases not matched to a gene: 13. The CDR3 nucleotides read TGTGCCATCGGTACTAGCGGGGGTGCCTCGTTGAATGAGCAGTTCTTC. As protein: CAIGTSGGASLNEQFF.

V and J are TRBV7-2 and TRBJ2-3; perhaps TRBD2 as D (6 bases). Trimming stripped 3 bases from V and 1 base from J, with 14 bases between. Per the germline V gene, CDR1 is SGHTA and CDR2 is FQGNSA. There are 16 residues in the CDR3. CDR3 in amino acids: CASSLDPSGGTDTQYF. The CDR3 bases are TGTGCCAGCAGCTTGGACCCCTCGGGGGGCACAGATACGCAGTATTTT. Using reference TRBV7-2 and TRBJ2-3 for the parts outside the CDR3, the full variable domain is GAGVSQSPSNKVTEKGKDVELRCDPISGHTALYWYRQSLGQGLEFLIYFQGNSAPDKSGLPSDRFSAERTGGSVSTLTIQRTQQEDSAVYLCASSLDPSGGTDTQYFGPGTRLTVL.

The chain combines TRBV4-2 with TRBJ2-2; D perhaps matches TRBD2 (5 bases). Germline V gene sequence: CDR1 LGHNA, CDR2 YNFKEQ. The CDR3 covers 18 residues. The V end lost 0 bases, the J end lost 4 bases, and 18 bases lay between the germline ends. The CDR3 loop reads CASSQDEGGVGGTGELFF. As DNA, the CDR3 is TGTGCCAGCAGCCAAGATGAGGGCGGAGTGGGCGGCACCGGGGAGCTGTTTTTT.

V and J are TRBV19 and TRBJ1-1, with D tentatively TRBD1 (6 bases). Trimming stripped 7 bases from V and 0 bases from J, with 15 bases between. The CDR3 is 15 amino acids. Germline V gene data show CDR1 as LNHDA and CDR2 as SQIVND (reference sequence). CDR3 sequence reads: CASTWGLRMNTEAFF. CDR3 coding DNA: TGTGCCAGTACTTGGGGGCTGCGGATGAACACTGAAGCTTTCTTT.

The rearrangement joins TRBV28 to TRBJ1-2; 8 bases match TRBD1. CDR3 size: 12 residues. Germline V gives CDR1 MDHEN, CDR2 SYDVKM. J lost 7 bases, V lost 6 bases, and 4 bases had no gene match. DNA of the CDR3: TGTGCCAGCAGGACAGGGGAGTTTGGCTACACCTTC. Translating it yields CASRTGEFGYTF.

The J gene is TRBJ2-5, the V gene TRBV2; possible D gene TRBD2, 7 bases. Trimming removed 8 bases from V and 5 bases from J, with 18 bases in between. The CDR3 contains 14 residues. CDR1 is SNHLY, CDR2 FYNNEI, per germline. The CDR3 reads CASGETGRGETQYF. CDR3 DNA: TGTGCCAGCGGAGAGACTGGGAGGGGGGAGACCCAGTACTTC.

This chain joins TRBV30 and TRBJ1-1; D remains unclear. Trimming shortened V by 3 bases and J by 2 bases, and 16 bases separated the two germline ends. The germline V gene has CDR1 GTSNPN and CDR2 SVGIG (reference sequence). CDR3 length: 15 residues. CDR3: CAWSKARGGNTEAFF. CDR3 nucleotide sequence: TGTGCCTGGAGCAAAGCCCGGGGTGGAAACACTGAAGCTTTCTTT.